What follows describes a single T cell receptor beta chain. Its antigen remains unknown. The length of the CDR3 is 19 residues. V shed 1 base and J shed 0 bases, with 16 bases lying between them. Germline loops: CDR1 SGHTA, CDR2 FQGNSA. The sample belongs to a study of shared clonotypes between healthy human individuals. Study observations and caveats: Generation of non-shared clonotypes was less probable than generation of clonotypes shared by all four donors. Sequencing depth was a factor that was expected to affect clonotype sharing among donors.

Repertoires were generated with immunoSEQ multiplex PCR, while TCRdb's copy carries only in-frame clones and drops some. This sample has under 2,500,000 clones, with 95% found just once. This TCR derives from a man between 18 and 35 years old in good health. The sequenced material came from naive CD4+ T cells sorted from blood. As for subset: CD45RA+ positively selected. This chain uses TRBV7-2 with TRBJ2-6, with D hard to call. Here the CDR3 reads CASSLVVSGLYSGANVLTF. The CDR3 DNA is TGTGCCAGCAGCTTAGTAGTGTCAGGCCTCTACTCTGGGGCCAACGTCCTGACTTTC.